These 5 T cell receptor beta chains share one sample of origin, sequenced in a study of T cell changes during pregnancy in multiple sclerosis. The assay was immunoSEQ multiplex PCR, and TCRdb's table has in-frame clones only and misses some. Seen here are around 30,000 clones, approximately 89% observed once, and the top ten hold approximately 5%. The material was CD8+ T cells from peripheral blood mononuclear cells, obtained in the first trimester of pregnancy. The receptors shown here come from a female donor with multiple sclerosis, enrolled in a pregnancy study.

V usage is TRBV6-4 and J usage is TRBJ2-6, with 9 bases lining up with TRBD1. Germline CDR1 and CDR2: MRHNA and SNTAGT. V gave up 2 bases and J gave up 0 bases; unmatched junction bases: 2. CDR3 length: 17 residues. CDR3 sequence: CASSDDRGGSGANVLTF. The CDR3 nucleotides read TGTGCCAGCAGTGACGACAGGGGGGGCTCTGGGGCCAACGTCCTGACTTTC.

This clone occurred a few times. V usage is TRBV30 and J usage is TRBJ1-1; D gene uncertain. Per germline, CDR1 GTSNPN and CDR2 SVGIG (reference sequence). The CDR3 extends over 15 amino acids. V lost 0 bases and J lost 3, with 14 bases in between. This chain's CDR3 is CAWSVGIGRDTEAFF. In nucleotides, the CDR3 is TGTGCCTGGAGTGTAGGTATAGGGAGGGACACTGAAGCTTTCTTT.

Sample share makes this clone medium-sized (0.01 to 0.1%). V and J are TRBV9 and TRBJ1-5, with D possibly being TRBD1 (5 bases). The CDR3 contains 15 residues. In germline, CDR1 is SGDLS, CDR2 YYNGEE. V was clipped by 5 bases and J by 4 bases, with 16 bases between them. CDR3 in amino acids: CASSEQGNRNQPQHF. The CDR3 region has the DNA TGTGCCAGCAGTGAGCAGGGTAATCGAAATCAGCCCCAGCATTTT.

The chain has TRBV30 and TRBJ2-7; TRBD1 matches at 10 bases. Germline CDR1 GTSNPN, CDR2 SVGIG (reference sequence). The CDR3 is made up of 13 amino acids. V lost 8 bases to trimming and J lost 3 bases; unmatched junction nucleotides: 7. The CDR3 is CALRDRGRYEQYF. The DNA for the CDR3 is TGTGCCCTCCGGGACAGGGGCCGCTACGAGCAGTACTTC.

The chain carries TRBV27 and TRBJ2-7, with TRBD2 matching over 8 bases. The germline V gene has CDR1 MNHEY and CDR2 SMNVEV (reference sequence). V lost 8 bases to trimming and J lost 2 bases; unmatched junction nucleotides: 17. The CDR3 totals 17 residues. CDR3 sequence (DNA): TGTGCCAGCTCAGTTTACGCGGGAGGCGCCGCTACCTACGAGCAGTACTTC. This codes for CASSVYAGGAATYEQYF.